Shown below are 29 T cell receptor beta chains from a single sample sequenced in a study of blood T cell repertoires in COVID-19. Repertoires were generated with immunoSEQ multiplex PCR, while TCRdb's copy carries only in-frame clones and drops some. Among some 120,000 clones listed, 85% to 90% were seen once. Sequences were obtained from peripheral blood. These receptors were taken from a man between 60 and 70 years old with acute or convalescent COVID-19.

V is TRBV3-1 (or the pseudogene TRBV3-2) and J is TRBJ2-6, with D hard to call. This CDR3 comprises 8 residues. Germline-derived CDR1 and CDR2 are LGHDT and YNNKEL (reference sequence). Trimming took off 4 bases at V and 18 bases at J, with 4 bases between the two ends. The CDR3 bases are TGTGCCAGCAGCCGCAGGACTTTC. Amino acid sequence: CASSRRTF.

Written as DNA, the CDR3 is TGTGCCAGTATCCCCAGGGGACCTAGCACAGATACGCAGTATTTT. Residues: CASIPRGPSTDTQYF. The chain uses TRBV19 and TRBJ2-3; perhaps TRBD1 as D (6 bases). Trimming removed 7 bases from V and 0 bases from J, with 14 bases in between. Germline-derived CDR1 and CDR2 are LNHDA and SQIVND (reference sequence). The CDR3 runs to 15 residues.

The chain uses TRBV10-1 and TRBJ2-7; 9 nucleotides align to TRBD1. The ends lost 10 bases at V and 5 bases at J; junction bases unmatched: 21. Germline V gene sequence: CDR1 WNHNN, CDR2 SYGVQD (reference sequence). This CDR3 comprises 17 residues. The DNA of the CDR3 is TGCGCCACACTACCCCCTGGACAGGGGAGCCGAGCTCACGAGCAGTACTTC. Translation gives CATLPPGQGSRAHEQYF.

V and J are TRBV3-1 (or the pseudogene TRBV3-2) and TRBJ2-3, with 8 bases matching TRBD2. The CDR3 loop spans 16 amino acids. Germline CDR1 LGHDT, CDR2 YNNKEL (reference sequence). Germline trimming cut 4 bases from V and 3 bases from J; bases unmatched to any gene: 9. DNA for the CDR3: TGTGCCAGCAGCCTCACTATGGGACTAGAAACAGATACGCAGTATTTT. Its translation is CASSLTMGLETDTQYF.

This clone has just one count. This chain joins TRBV29-1 and TRBJ2-1, with TRBD1 matching over 7 bases. The CDR3 covers 15 residues. With V trimmed by 0 bases and J by 0 bases, 2 bases remained unmatched. Germline V CDR1 and CDR2: SQVTM, ANQGSEA. CDR3 loop: CSVEDRQGSYNEQFF. In DNA, the CDR3 is TGCAGCGTTGAAGATCGACAGGGCTCCTACAATGAGCAGTTCTTC.

The V gene is TRBV6-2 or TRBV6-3, the J gene TRBJ2-1, with TRBD2 matching over 12 bases. This CDR3 has 20 amino acids. Germline-derived CDR1 and CDR2 are MNHEY and SVGEGT. The junction had 11 bases not matched to a gene; V was cut back by 2 bases and J by 0 bases. The CDR3 DNA reads as TGTGCCAGCAGTTACCCGACTAGCGGGAGAGTCCTTAGCTCCTACAATGAGCAGTTCTTC. It codes for CASSYPTSGRVLSSYNEQFF.

This clone has just one count. V is TRBV28 and J is TRBJ2-7, with 9 positions matching TRBD1. The CDR3 extends over 13 amino acids. V shed 4 bases and J 10 bases; nucleotides not matched to a gene: 8. Germline values: CDR1 MDHEN, CDR2 SYDVKM. DNA of the CDR3: TGTGCCAGCAGTTCCCACAGGGGGCTAAGACAGTACTTC. Protein: CASSSHRGLRQYF.

The chain links TRBV10-3 to TRBJ1-5; D gene ambiguous. There are 15 residues in the CDR3. Germline V gene lookup returns CDR1 ENHRY and CDR2 SYGVKD. Trimming removed 3 bases at V and 4 bases at J, with 13 bases between. As DNA, the CDR3 is TGTGCCATCAGTGATACCGCCGGAGGGAATCAGCCCCAGCATTTT. This sequence encodes CAISDTAGGNQPQHF.

The chain links TRBV9 to TRBJ2-2; TRBD1 matches 9 bases. The CDR3 extends over 14 amino acids. The ends lost 0 bases at V and 7 bases at J; junction bases unmatched: 1. Per the germline V gene, CDR1 is SGDLS and CDR2 is YYNGEE. Here the CDR3 reads CASSVGQGVGELFF. CDR3 in DNA: TGTGCCAGCAGCGTAGGACAGGGGGTCGGGGAGCTGTTTTTT.

The chain is built from TRBV27 and TRBJ2-5, with TRBD2 matching 14 bases. Germline CDR1 is MNHEY and CDR2 is SMNVEV (reference sequence). The CDR3 is made up of 16 amino acids. The V gene end was trimmed by 5 bases and the J gene end by 5 bases; junction bases not matched to a gene: 7. CDR3 nucleotide sequence: TGTGCCAGCAGTCAACGACTAGCGGGAGGGTTGGAGACCCAGTACTTC. This translates into CASSQRLAGGLETQYF.

The chain couples TRBV7-3 to TRBJ2-5; D is possibly TRBD2 (5 bases). CDR1 and CDR2 from the germline V gene are SGHTA and FQGTGA. The CDR3 is 13 residues long. V gave up 1 base and J gave up 3 bases, with 6 bases separating them. CDR3 sequence: CASSLIGEETQYF. DNA for the CDR3: TGTGCCAGCAGCTTAATCGGGGAAGAGACCCAGTACTTC.

The count of this clone is one. The chain uses TRBV9 and TRBJ2-2; D not resolved. Germline V gives CDR1 SGDLS, CDR2 YYNGEE. This CDR3 is built from 14 residues. V dropped 0 bases and J dropped 3 bases, with 6 bases sitting between them. CDR3 sequence (DNA): TGTGCCAGCAGCGTAGCGGGTTACACCGGGGAGCTGTTTTTT. As protein: CASSVAGYTGELFF.

In nucleotides, the CDR3 is TGTGCCAGCAGTTCAGACAGGGGAGGGTCCGGGGAGCTGTTTTTT. Amino acid sequence: CASSSDRGGSGELFF. This chain connects TRBV27 to TRBJ2-2; D might be TRBD1 (8 bases). The CDR3 has 15 amino acids. V was cut by 4 bases and J by 6 bases, with 15 bases left in between. Germline V gene lookup returns CDR1 MNHEY and CDR2 SMNVEV (reference sequence).

This clone was seen only once. The chain is built from TRBV4-3 and TRBJ2-1, with 12 bases aligning to TRBD2. Germline CDR1 LGHNA, CDR2 YSLEER. V shed 1 base, J shed 5 bases, and the junction held 3 bases outside the gene matches. CDR3 size: 16 residues. CDR3 residues: CASSQGLAGVDNEQFF. The CDR3 DNA is TGCGCCAGCAGCCAAGGACTAGCGGGAGTAGACAATGAGCAGTTCTTC.

CDR3 DNA: TGTGCCAGTAACCCGCAGGGGGGCGACATTCAGTACTTC. Translated, it gives CASNPQGGDIQYF. The gene calls are TRBV19 and TRBJ2-4; a possible D gene is TRBD1 (7 bases). Germline values: CDR1 LNHDA, CDR2 SQIVND (reference sequence). This CDR3 is built from 13 residues. The V gene lost 7 bases and the J gene lost 8 bases, with 15 bases spanning the gap.

The J gene is TRBJ2-7, the V gene TRBV6-1; 7 nucleotides align to TRBD2. This CDR3 has 14 residues. Trimming removed 7 bases from V and 7 bases from J; junction bases left unmatched: 13. Germline CDR1 reads MNHNS; CDR2 reads SASEGT. The CDR3 reads CASKIGLDGREQYF. As DNA, the CDR3 is TGTGCCAGCAAAATCGGTCTGGACGGGAGGGAGCAGTACTTC.

The chain has TRBV5-1 and TRBJ2-7; 12 bases line up with TRBD1. The CDR3 sequence is 16 residues long. V shed 0 bases, J shed 4 bases, and the junction held 5 bases outside the gene matches. Germline V gene lookup returns CDR1 SGHRS and CDR2 YFSETQ. The CDR3 loop is CASSLVAGQGAYEQYF. The CDR3 DNA follows: TGCGCCAGCAGCTTGGTGGCGGGACAGGGGGCGTACGAGCAGTACTTC.

This clone has just one count. The same CDR3 also results from other DNA sequences found in this sample. J is TRBJ1-6 and V is TRBV28, with D possibly matching TRBD1 (5 bases). The germline V and J ends were trimmed by 6 bases and 5 bases, with 8 bases remaining between them. The CDR3 has 13 amino acids. The germline V gene encodes CDR1 MDHEN and CDR2 SYDVKM. CDR3 amino acids: CASSRVDNSPLHF. The CDR3, as DNA: TGTGCCAGCAGCAGGGTAGATAATTCACCCCTCCACTTT.

The chain uses TRBV5-1 and TRBJ1-2, with D maybe TRBD1 (6 bases). Trimming pared 5 bases from V and 3 bases from J, leaving 20 bases between. This CDR3 is built from 16 residues. Germline CDR1 is SGHRS and CDR2 is YFSETQ. DNA for the CDR3: TGCGCCAGCAGTGACTGGACAGATAGAGATGACTATGGCTACACCTTC. Amino acid sequence: CASSDWTDRDDYGYTF.

The rearrangement joins TRBV29-1 to TRBJ1-1, with D maybe TRBD1 (6 bases). The V end was cut by 5 bases, the J end by 4 bases, with 11 bases between. The germline V gene encodes CDR1 SQVTM and CDR2 ANQGSEA. The CDR3 is 12 residues long. For the CDR3, the DNA is TGCAGCGTTTACACAGGGTTCACTGAAGCTTTCTTT. Protein sequence: CSVYTGFTEAFF.

The chain joins TRBV6-5 to TRBJ2-7; 13 nucleotides match TRBD2. J was trimmed by 4 bases and V by 6 bases; bases with no gene match: 6. The germline CDR1 and CDR2 sequences are MNHEY and SVGAGI. This CDR3 is built from 15 residues. CDR3 DNA sequence: TGTGCCAGCAGCCCCGGGACTAGCGGGACGTACGAGCAGTACTTC. Its protein is CASSPGTSGTYEQYF.

As regards this clone: At one of its ends the junction is not consistent with the germline gene, which may arise from a read error. The chain carries TRBV18 and TRBJ1-2; 8 nucleotides align to TRBD1. Germline loops: CDR1 KGHSH, CDR2 LQKENI. CDR3 length: 14 amino acids. CDR3 residues: CASSPGQGDYGYTF. CDR3 DNA: TGTGCCAGCTCACCTGGACAGGGAGACTACGGCTACACCTTC. The full variable domain, with the rest looked up from reference TRBV18 and TRBJ1-2, is NAGVMQNPRHLVRRRGQEARLRCSPMKGHSHVYWYRQLPEEGLKFMVYLQKENIIDESGMPKERFSAEFPKEGPSILRIQQVVRGDSAAYFCASSPGQGDYGYTFGSGTRLTVV.

The chain couples TRBV7-9 to TRBJ2-7, with TRBD2 matching 11 bases. The CDR3 consists of 14 residues. CDR1 and CDR2 from the germline V gene are SEHNR and FQNEAQ (reference sequence). V shed 3 bases and J 5 bases; nucleotides not matched to a gene: 3. CDR3 nucleotides: TGTGCCAGCAGCTTTAGCGGGAGGGCCAACGAGCAGTACTTC. Translating it yields CASSFSGRANEQYF.

V usage is TRBV5-4 and J usage is TRBJ2-7; D may be TRBD2 (5 bases). The V gene lost 0 bases and the J gene lost 1 base, with 8 bases spanning the gap. Germline values: CDR1 SGHNT, CDR2 YYREEE (reference sequence). This CDR3 has 14 amino acids. The CDR3 loop is CASSLDGGSYEQYF. The CDR3, as DNA: TGTGCCAGCAGCTTGGACGGAGGTTCCTACGAGCAGTACTTC.

This rearrangement joins TRBV28 to TRBJ2-1, with 8 positions matching TRBD2. The CDR3 covers 16 residues. V was clipped by 3 bases and J by 10 bases; unmatched bases: 14. Germline V lookup: CDR1 MDHEN, CDR2 SYDVKM. CDR3 coding DNA: TGTGCCAGCAGTTTCGGAGGGGGGACTAGGGCCTCGGAGCAGTTCTTC. Its translation: CASSFGGGTRASEQFF.

The V and J genes are TRBV7-2 and TRBJ2-7; TRBD1 matches at 9 bases. V gave up 6 bases and J gave up 5 bases; unmatched junction bases: 8. Germline V gives CDR1 SGHTA, CDR2 FQGNSA. CDR3 length: 14 amino acids. The chain's CDR3 is CASSSRTGADEQYF. The CDR3 nucleotides read TGTGCCAGCAGTTCACGGACAGGGGCGGACGAGCAGTACTTC.

This clone came up once. DNA of the CDR3: TGTGCCAGCAGTTTACCGGTACAAGAGACCCAGTACTTC. Its translation: CASSLPVQETQYF. V and J are TRBV28 and TRBJ2-5; no definite D call. V gave up 2 bases and J gave up 2 bases, with 6 bases separating them. The CDR3 length is 13 residues. Germline CDR1 is MDHEN and CDR2 is SYDVKM.

The chain recombines TRBV20-1 with TRBJ2-5, with 9 bases aligning to TRBD2. Trimming at V came to 3 bases and at J to 2 bases, leaving 4 bases not matched to a gene. Germline V gene data show CDR1 as DFQATT and CDR2 as SNEGSKA (reference sequence). This CDR3 spans 14 amino acids. The CDR3 bases are TGCAGTGCTAGTGGGACTAGCCCTCAAGAGACCCAGTACTTC. This translates into CSASGTSPQETQYF.

In its sample, this clone was seen a few times. The chain recombines TRBV7-6 with TRBJ2-3; the match to TRBD2 covers 14 bases. Losses at the gene ends were 1 base for V and 6 bases for J; bases not matched to a gene: 9. The CDR3 length is 18 residues. Germline lookup yields CDR1 SGHVS and CDR2 FNYEAQ. CDR3 protein: CASSLGAGTSGRTDTQYF. The CDR3 bases are TGTGCCAGCAGCTTAGGAGCCGGGACTAGCGGGAGAACCGATACGCAGTATTTT. The full variable domain, in which reference TRBV7-6 and TRBJ2-3 provide the parts outside the CDR3, is GAGVSQSPRYKVTKRGQDVALRCDPISGHVSLYWYRQALGQGPEFLTYFNYEAQQDKSGLPNDRFSAERPEGSISTLTIQRTEQRDSAMYRCASSLGAGTSGRTDTQYFGPGTRLTVL.